These 29 T cell receptor beta chains share one sample of origin, sequenced in a study of blood T cell repertoires in COVID-19. Assay used: immunoSEQ multiplex PCR; TCRdb lists only in-frame clones, some missing. Among about 170,000 clones listed, roughly 80% were seen once. The sample taken for sequencing was peripheral blood. All receptors derive from a woman over 75 with COVID-19, enrolled during active disease.

The chain joins TRBV5-1 to TRBJ2-2; 8 bases are a match to TRBD1. The CDR3 sequence is 15 residues long. Per the germline V gene, CDR1 is SGHRS and CDR2 is YFSETQ. The V gene end was trimmed by 0 bases and the J gene end by 7 bases; junction bases not matched to a gene: 5. The CDR3 DNA sequence: TGCGCCAGCAGCTTGGACAGGGGGATGAACGGGGAGCTGTTTTTT. Its protein product is CASSLDRGMNGELFF.

The chain is built from TRBV3-1 (or the pseudogene TRBV3-2) and TRBJ2-1; D might be TRBD2 (6 bases). Trimming removed 1 base from V and 1 base from J, with 11 bases in between. The CDR3 runs 16 residues. Germline V gives CDR1 LGHDT, CDR2 YNNKEL (reference sequence). The CDR3 here is CASSQGSGTSYNEQFF. CDR3 DNA: TGTGCCAGCAGCCAAGGGTCGGGGACTTCCTACAATGAGCAGTTCTTC.

The chain uses TRBV7-2 and TRBJ2-7; TRBD2 matches 8 bases. J gave up 3 bases and V 9 bases, and 10 bases lay outside the gene matches. CDR1 and CDR2 (germline): SGHTA, FQGNSA. This CDR3 has 14 residues. DNA for the CDR3: TGTGCCAGTCTGCCGGGGAGCGGGAGCTACGAGCAGTACTTC. Amino acids: CASLPGSGSYEQYF.

This chain connects TRBV7-8 to TRBJ2-3; D may be TRBD2 (6 bases). Germline CDR1 is SGHVS and CDR2 is FQNEAQ. The CDR3 has 15 residues. Trimming pared 10 bases from V and 4 bases from J, leaving 21 bases between. CDR3 nucleotide sequence: TGTGCCACCTGGCGGGGACGCCTTGGAGCAGATACGCAGTATTTT. This sequence encodes CATWRGRLGADTQYF.

The CDR3 region is CASSPTGFGNTIYF. The CDR3 DNA sequence: TGTGCCAGCTCACCAACAGGGTTTGGAAACACCATATATTTT. This chain joins TRBV18 and TRBJ1-3, with a possible D match to TRBD1 (6 bases). The ends were cut back, 2 bases at V and 3 bases at J, with 8 bases in the middle. The CDR3 sequence is 14 residues long. The germline V gene encodes CDR1 KGHSH and CDR2 LQKENI.

The gene calls are TRBV5-8 and TRBJ1-5; D is perhaps TRBD1 (6 bases). This CDR3 has 16 residues. V was pared by 4 bases and J by 4 bases, with 18 bases between. From germline, CDR1 is SGHTS and CDR2 YDEGEE. CDR3 sequence (DNA): TGTGCCAGCAGCCTCGAGGGCAGGGGTAGGAATCAGCCCCAGCATTTT. Amino acid sequence: CASSLEGRGRNQPQHF.

This chain uses TRBV18 with TRBJ2-5, with D uncertain. Germline CDR1 is KGHSH and CDR2 is LQKENI. Trimming took 4 bases from V and 5 from J, leaving 20 bases between them. The length of the CDR3 is 16 residues. CDR3 sequence: CASSLQTPDGSETQYF. CDR3 sequence (DNA): TGTGCCAGCTCACTCCAGACACCCGATGGGTCCGAGACCCAGTACTTC.

The V and J genes are TRBV5-1 and TRBJ1-3; possible D gene TRBD1, 6 bases. The CDR3 has 17 residues. V was pared by 1 base and J by 2 bases, with 16 bases between. Germline V gene data show CDR1 as SGHRS and CDR2 as YFSETQ. The CDR3 reads CASSLSGGHLPGNTIYF. The CDR3, as DNA: TGCGCCAGCAGCTTGAGTGGGGGACACCTTCCTGGAAACACCATATATTTT.

V usage is TRBV5-1 and J usage is TRBJ1-2; D gene ambiguous. This CDR3 contains 13 residues. With 0 bases removed from V and 3 bases from J, the gap between germline ends came to 6 bases. In germline, CDR1 is SGHRS, CDR2 YFSETQ. The CDR3 spells CASSLAKDYGYTF. The CDR3 DNA is TGCGCCAGCAGCTTGGCTAAAGACTATGGCTACACCTTC.

The V gene is TRBV19, the J gene TRBJ2-7; 14 bases align to TRBD2. J lost 1 base, V lost 5 bases, and 10 bases had no gene match. This CDR3 comprises 18 residues. CDR1 is LNHDA and CDR2 is SQIVND in the germline V gene (reference sequence). CDR3 residues: CASSATGTSGRNSYEQYF. CDR3 nucleotide sequence: TGTGCCAGTAGTGCAACCGGGACTAGCGGGAGAAATTCCTACGAGCAGTACTTC. The full variable domain, completed using reference TRBV19 and TRBJ2-7, is DGGITQSPKYLFRKEGQNVTLSCEQNLNHDAMYWYRQDPGQGLRLIYYSQIVNDFQKGDIAEGYSVSREKKESFPLTVTSAQKNPTAFYLCASSATGTSGRNSYEQYFGPGTRLTVT.

The chain combines TRBV7-3 with TRBJ1-1; no definite D call. This CDR3 comprises 11 residues. In germline, CDR1 is SGHTA, CDR2 FQGTGA. V dropped 6 bases and J dropped 4 bases, with 6 bases sitting between them. CDR3 nucleotides: TGTGCCAGCAGTTCAGGCACTGAAGCTTTCTTT. As protein: CASSSGTEAFF.

This clone has only a few counts. Additional DNA sequences in this sample encode the identical CDR3. The gene calls are TRBV5-1 and TRBJ1-5; 7 bases align to TRBD1. This CDR3 is built from 14 residues. The junction had 5 bases not matched to a gene; V was cut back by 4 bases and J by 4 bases. Germline assignment: CDR1 SGHRS and CDR2 YFSETQ. Here the CDR3 reads CASSPGQENQPQHF. CDR3 nucleotides: TGCGCCAGCAGCCCCGGACAGGAAAATCAGCCCCAGCATTTT. Full variable domain (missing parts from reference TRBV5-1 and TRBJ1-5): KAGVTQTPRYLIKTRGQQVTLSCSPISGHRSVSWYQQTPGQGLQFLFEYFSETQRNKGNFPGRFSGRQFSNSRSEMNVSTLELGDSALYLCASSPGQENQPQHFGDGTRLSIL.

V is TRBV21-1 and J is TRBJ2-5; whether TRBD1, the table's D call, matches the DNA was not checked. TRBV21-1 is an annotated pseudogene. CDR3 size: 16 residues. CDR3 protein: CASSFARDRDQETQYF. The CDR3 nucleotides read TGTGCCAGCAGCTTTGCCCGGGACAGAGACCAAGAGACCCAGTACTTC.

The rearrangement joins TRBV10-3 to TRBJ2-1; TRBD1 is a possible D gene (5 bases). Deletions cut 9 bases from V and 5 bases from J, with 17 bases between. Germline V gene lookup returns CDR1 ENHRY and CDR2 SYGVKD. This CDR3 contains 14 residues. CDR3 loop: CAIRLADTNNEQFF. The CDR3 DNA follows: TGTGCCATACGACTCGCGGACACAAACAATGAGCAGTTCTTC.

The chain has TRBV7-9 and TRBJ2-3; D not resolved. V was clipped by 6 bases and J by 7 bases, with 14 bases between them. This CDR3 comprises 13 residues. Per germline, CDR1 SEHNR and CDR2 FQNEAQ (reference sequence). CDR3 nucleotides: TGTGCCAGCAGTTTTCCCTCCTCTTATACGCAGTATTTT. Its translation is CASSFPSSYTQYF.

The rearrangement joins TRBV24-1 to TRBJ2-5, with 9 bases aligning to TRBD2. Germline values: CDR1 KGHDR, CDR2 SFDVKD. The CDR3 contains 16 residues. V shed 6 bases and J 4 bases; nucleotides not matched to a gene: 11. In nucleotides, the CDR3 is TGTGCCACCAGTTCTCTTAGCGGGAGCAACTTAGAGACCCAGTACTTC. This codes for CATSSLSGSNLETQYF.

This clone was seen only once. This rearrangement joins TRBV4-1 to TRBJ1-2; weak D call: TRBD1 (6 bases). This CDR3 is 16 amino acids long. V lost 1 base, J lost 6 bases, and 18 bases lay in between. CDR1 and CDR2 (germline): MGHRA, YSYEKL. The DNA for the CDR3 is TGCGCCAGCAGCCAAGGGACCAGGACAGCCTCTAATGGCTACACCTTC. It specifies CASSQGTRTASNGYTF.

The V and J genes are TRBV28 and TRBJ1-1, with D tentatively TRBD1 (5 bases). The V and J ends lost 2 bases and 6 bases respectively, with 7 bases between them. There are 12 residues in the CDR3. CDR1 MDHEN and CDR2 SYDVKM come from the germline V gene. The CDR3: CASSLRGAEAFF. Here the CDR3 DNA reads TGTGCCAGCAGTTTAAGGGGCGCTGAAGCTTTCTTT. Complete variable domain (other parts from reference TRBV28 and TRBJ1-1): DVKVTQSSRYLVKRTGEKVFLECVQDMDHENMFWYRQDPGLGLRLIYFSYDVKMKEKGDIPEGYSVSREKKERFSLILESASTNQTSMYLCASSLRGAEAFFGQGTRLTVV.

This clone occurred once. The chain joins TRBV19 to TRBJ1-1; D gene uncertain. CDR3 size: 13 residues. V was cut by 1 base and J by 3 bases, with 6 bases left in between. Germline V CDR1 and CDR2: LNHDA, SQIVND (reference sequence). The CDR3 is CASSIGLDTEAFF. CDR3 sequence (DNA): TGTGCCAGTAGTATAGGATTAGACACTGAAGCTTTCTTT. The variable domain in full, with the rest retrieved from reference TRBV19 and TRBJ1-1, is DGGITQSPKYLFRKEGQNVTLSCEQNLNHDAMYWYRQDPGQGLRLIYYSQIVNDFQKGDIAEGYSVSREKKESFPLTVTSAQKNPTAFYLCASSIGLDTEAFFGQGTRLTVV.

CDR3 loop: CASSPDSRSGNTIYF. The CDR3 DNA is TGTGCCAGCAGCCCAGACAGTCGCTCTGGAAACACCATATATTTT. The chain combines TRBV3-1 (or the pseudogene TRBV3-2) with TRBJ1-3, with D maybe TRBD1 (5 bases). Trimming left V 4 bases short and J 0 bases short, with 10 bases between. The CDR3 has 15 residues. Germline V CDR1 and CDR2: LGHDT, YNNKEL (reference sequence).

V usage is TRBV3-1 (or the pseudogene TRBV3-2) and J usage is TRBJ2-7; D gene uncertain. V was pared by 0 bases and J by 2 bases, with 11 bases between. Germline CDR1 and CDR2: LGHDT and YNNKEL (reference sequence). This CDR3 region has 15 residues. This CDR3 is CASSQDLVSTYEQYF. The CDR3 coding sequence is TGTGCCAGCAGCCAAGATTTGGTCTCTACCTACGAGCAGTACTTC.

The J gene is TRBJ1-5, the V gene TRBV27; 7 bases are a match to TRBD1. Germline loops: CDR1 MNHEY, CDR2 SMNVEV (reference sequence). V dropped 4 bases and J dropped 7; count of bases not matched to a gene: 10. The CDR3 contains 15 residues. CDR3 loop: CASSSSGQVAQPQHF. The CDR3 coding sequence is TGTGCCAGCAGTTCCTCCGGACAGGTTGCCCAGCCCCAGCATTTT.

The CDR3 loop reads CASSVGSHTGTGVVGELFF. CDR3 nucleotides: TGTGCCAGCAGCGTAGGATCCCACACCGGGACAGGGGTGGTCGGGGAGCTGTTTTTT. The chain is built from TRBV9 and TRBJ2-2, with TRBD1 matching over 10 bases. This CDR3 has 19 residues. Germline-derived CDR1 and CDR2 are SGDLS and YYNGEE. V lost 0 bases and J lost 7; bases outside the gene matches: 15. The full variable domain, with the rest looked up from reference TRBV9 and TRBJ2-2, is DSGVTQTPKHLITATGQRVTLRCSPRSGDLSVYWYQQSLDQGLQFLIQYYNGEERAKGNILERFSAQQFPDLHSELNLSSLELGDSALYFCASSVGSHTGTGVVGELFFGEGSRLTVL.

The CDR3 DNA reads as TGTGCCAGCAGTGAGGGACAGACTAGCAATCAGCCCCAGCATTTT. It specifies CASSEGQTSNQPQHF. This chain uses TRBV6-1 with TRBJ1-5; 7 nucleotides agree with TRBD1. The CDR3 spans 15 residues. Trimming at V came to 3 bases and at J to 0 bases, leaving 2 bases not matched to a gene. CDR1 is MNHNS and CDR2 is SASEGT in the germline V gene.

V and J are TRBV5-1 and TRBJ2-1, with D hard to call. The germline gives CDR1 SGHRS, CDR2 YFSETQ. The V gene lost 0 bases and the J gene lost 6 bases, with 13 bases spanning the gap. The CDR3 sequence is 15 residues long. DNA of the CDR3: TGCGCCAGCAGCTTGGAACCGGGTGGAGTCAATGAGCAGTTCTTC. Protein product: CASSLEPGGVNEQFF.

The V and J genes are TRBV2 and TRBJ2-7; 7 nucleotides agree with TRBD2. Trimming removed 6 bases from V and 6 bases from J; junction bases left unmatched: 11. Germline-derived CDR1 and CDR2 are SNHLY and FYNNEI. The CDR3 is 14 amino acids. The CDR3 spells CASRLRTSGGEQYF. Here the CDR3 DNA reads TGTGCCAGCAGGCTCCGGACCTCGGGGGGCGAGCAGTACTTC.

The J gene is TRBJ1-2, the V gene TRBV7-2; 8 bases map to TRBD1. The CDR3 extends over 15 amino acids. J gave up 8 bases and V 4 bases, and 12 bases lay outside the gene matches. CDR1 and CDR2 (germline): SGHTA, FQGNSA. The CDR3 bases are TGTGCCAGCAGCTCTCTCCTCGCAGGGGGCGTAGGCTACACCTTC. Its protein is CASSSLLAGGVGYTF.

V usage is TRBV3-1 (or the pseudogene TRBV3-2) and J usage is TRBJ2-5; D is perhaps TRBD2 (6 bases). The CDR3 length is 16 residues. Germline CDR1 LGHDT, CDR2 YNNKEL (reference sequence). V was shortened by 3 bases and J by 4 bases, with 18 bases between the two germline ends. CDR3: CASSHNTMTRPETQYF. Here the CDR3 DNA reads TGTGCCAGCAGCCATAACACCATGACTAGGCCAGAGACCCAGTACTTC.

The chain couples TRBV7-8 to TRBJ1-2; 7 nucleotides align to TRBD1. Germline trimming cut 1 base from V and 12 bases from J; bases unmatched to any gene: 5. This CDR3 is 12 amino acids long. In germline, CDR1 is SGHVS, CDR2 FQNEAQ. Written as DNA, the CDR3 is TGTGCCAGCAGCTTAGACTGGACAGGCAACACCTTC. Its protein product is CASSLDWTGNTF. Complete variable domain (other parts from reference TRBV7-8 and TRBJ1-2): GAGVSQSPRYKVAKRGQDVALRCDPISGHVSLFWYQQALGQGPEFLTYFQNEAQLDKSGLPSDRFFAERPEGSVSTLKIQRTQQEDSAVYLCASSLDWTGNTFGSGTRLTVV.